These 5 T cell receptor beta chains were all obtained from the same sample, sequenced in a study of technical replicates of blood from a handful of donors. Some clones are missing from TCRdb's copy, which holds only in-frame ones; the method was immunoSEQ multiplex PCR. The sample records around 97,000 clones, about 95% being singletons. The sequencing input was T cells isolated from PBMCs. All receptors come from a human donor in good health.

The J gene is TRBJ2-7, the V gene TRBV5-4; D is possibly TRBD1 (6 bases). Germline V CDR1 and CDR2: SGHNT, YYREEE (reference sequence). V was shortened by 4 bases and J by 3 bases, with 11 bases between the two germline ends. The CDR3 length is 13 residues. The DNA for the CDR3 is TGTGCCAGCAGCCAGGACAGCTTCTACGAGCAGTACTTC. Protein product: CASSQDSFYEQYF.

Here the CDR3 reads CASSVTGGPDGLFF. The CDR3 DNA is TGTGCCAGCAGTGTAACAGGGGGCCCTGATGGACTGTTTTTT. This chain joins TRBV27 and TRBJ1-4; 9 bases align to TRBD1. Germline V CDR1 and CDR2: MNHEY, SMNVEV (reference sequence). J gave up 13 bases and V 5 bases, and 11 bases lay outside the gene matches. The CDR3 sequence is 14 residues long.

The rearrangement links TRBV4-2 to TRBJ2-2; 13 nucleotides agree with TRBD2. Germline CDR1 reads LGHNA; CDR2 reads YNFKEQ. V was clipped by 4 bases and J by 8 bases; unmatched bases: 4. The CDR3 extends over 15 amino acids. CDR3 coding DNA: TGTGCCAGCAGCCGGACTAGCGGGAGTCATGGGGAGCTGTTTTTT. Its protein is CASSRTSGSHGELFF.

The chain couples TRBV6-1 to TRBJ2-7; 7 bases are a match to TRBD1. V shed 5 bases, J shed 2 bases, and the junction held 6 bases outside the gene matches. Germline assignment: CDR1 MNHNS and CDR2 SASEGT. This CDR3 has 14 residues. The chain's CDR3 is CASSRTGGAYEQYF. The CDR3 DNA follows: TGTGCCAGCAGTAGGACAGGCGGCGCCTACGAGCAGTACTTC.

The chain links TRBV2 to TRBJ2-5; maybe TRBD2 (6 bases). The V gene's germline CDR1 is SNHLY and CDR2 FYNNEI. Trimming removed 8 bases from V and 5 bases from J, with 12 bases in between. The CDR3 contains 12 residues. CDR3 sequence reads: CASGLAEETQYF. DNA of the CDR3: TGTGCCAGCGGATTAGCGGAGGAGACCCAGTACTTC.